This TCR beta chain derives from a study of OX40 agonist ivuxolimab in advanced cancers. The cohort excluded patients with autoimmune disease history or systemic immunosuppression. The sampling schedule covered blood at baseline, cycle 4 day 1, and cycle 7 day 1. Note on this clone: The antigen is unknown.

The table came from immunoSEQ multiplex PCR; TCRdb's copy has only in-frame clones and leaves some out. The table records more than 60,000 clones, over 75% of them present only once. Study-wide results and caveats: With doses of 0.1-3.0 mg/kg, partial responders showed among the lowest clonal expansion.

Per germline, CDR1 SGHVS and CDR2 FNYEAQ. The CDR3 spans 17 residues. Trimming cost V 5 bases and J 0 bases, with 14 bases left between them. The rearrangement joins TRBV7-6 to TRBJ2-6; possibly TRBD1 for D (6 bases). Sequenced here: CD4+ or CD8+ T cells sorted from blood, sampled in a trial of the OX40 agonist ivuxolimab. The clonotype originates from an adult with an advanced solid tumor such as melanoma, head and neck, liver or kidney cancer. CDR3 protein: CASSLNSQGSGANVLTF. The DNA of the CDR3 is TGTGCCAGCAGCCTCAATTCACAGGGCTCTGGGGCCAACGTCCTGACTTTC.